The rows below give T cell receptor beta chains drawn from one sample of a study of cytomegalovirus exposure and HLA in healthy donors. This table comes from immunoSEQ multiplex PCR, and its TCRdb copy is limited to in-frame clones, with some not included. The sample lists about 190,000 clones, around 82% occurring once. Sequenced input: PBMCs. The receptors were sampled from a young man in good health and CMV-seronegative. CDR3s include the opening cysteine and the closing phenylalanine or tryptophan. The D gene is left open where the match is weak. Only part of the rows carry a size: once, few, many, or a class if the clone is expanded.

CDR3aa: CASSLAGPTYEQYF; CDR3nt: TGTGCCAGCAGCTTAGCGGGGCCGACCTACGAGCAGTACTTC; d_gene: .; v_gene: TRBV7-8; len: 14; j_gene: TRBJ2-7; abundance: .
CDR3aa: CASSLARIDTQYF; CDR3nt: TGTGCCAGCAGCTTGGCCAGGATAGATACGCAGTATTTT; d_gene: .; v_gene: TRBV5-4; len: 13; j_gene: TRBJ2-3; abundance: .
CDR3aa: CASSAGTAHNEKLFF; CDR3nt: TGTGCCAGTAGTGCCGGGACAGCCCATAATGAAAAACTGTTTTTT; d_gene: TRBD1; v_gene: TRBV19; len: 15; j_gene: TRBJ1-4; abundance: .
CDR3aa: CASSPGTGQFTQYF; CDR3nt: TGTGCCAGCAGCCCAGGGACAGGGCAGTTTACCCAGTACTTC; d_gene: TRBD1; v_gene: TRBV6-5; len: 14; j_gene: TRBJ2-5; abundance: .
CDR3aa: CASSIQGIGGYTF; CDR3nt: TGTGCCAGCAGCATCCAGGGGATTGGGGGCTACACCTTC; d_gene: .; v_gene: TRBV7-9; len: 13; j_gene: TRBJ1-2; abundance: .
CDR3aa: CASSLGREGTEAFF; CDR3nt: TGCGCCAGCAGCTTGGGCAGGGAGGGGACTGAAGCTTTCTTT; d_gene: .; v_gene: TRBV5-1; len: 14; j_gene: TRBJ1-1; abundance: few
CDR3aa: CASGSRGSQPQHF; CDR3nt: TGTGCTAGTGGTTCCAGGGGGAGTCAGCCCCAGCATTTT; d_gene: TRBD1; v_gene: TRBV12-5; len: 13; j_gene: TRBJ1-5; abundance: .
CDR3aa: CASSEGETGSNEQYF; CDR3nt: TGTGCCAGCAGCGAGGGTGAGACGGGGAGCAACGAGCAGTACTTC; d_gene: .; v_gene: TRBV7-3; len: 15; j_gene: TRBJ2-7; abundance: few
CDR3aa: CASSISGLREQYF; CDR3nt: TGCGCCAGCAGTATTAGCGGACTAAGGGAGCAGTACTTC; d_gene: .; v_gene: TRBV10-2; len: 13; j_gene: TRBJ2-7; abundance: .
CDR3aa: CASSPRTGGIYEQYF; CDR3nt: TGTGCCAGCAGCCCCCGGACAGGAGGGATCTACGAGCAGTACTTC; d_gene: .; v_gene: TRBV5-6; len: 15; j_gene: TRBJ2-7; abundance: few
CDR3aa: CASRGQGLLFF; CDR3nt: TGTGCCAGCAGGGGCCAGGGACTACTGTTTTTT; d_gene: .; v_gene: TRBV25-1; len: 11; j_gene: TRBJ1-4; abundance: .
CDR3aa: CASSPMGGYNEQFF; CDR3nt: TGTGCCAGCAGCCCCATGGGGGGCTACAATGAGCAGTTCTTC; d_gene: .; v_gene: TRBV7-9; len: 14; j_gene: TRBJ2-1; abundance: .
CDR3aa: CASSRDYSSYNEQFF; CDR3nt: TGTGCCAGCAGCCGAGACTATAGCTCCTACAATGAGCAGTTCTTC; d_gene: .; v_gene: TRBV7-9; len: 15; j_gene: TRBJ2-1; abundance: .
CDR3aa: CASSKEVSVDETQQYPTYEQYF; CDR3nt: TGTGCCAGCAGCAAAGAGGTGTCGGTCGACGAAACACAACAGTATCCTACCTACGAGCAGTACTTC; d_gene: .; v_gene: TRBV21-1; len: 22; j_gene: TRBJ2-7; abundance: .
CDR3aa: CASSPRGGTDTQYF; CDR3nt: TGTGCCAGCAGCCCCCGGGGAGGTACAGATACGCAGTATTTT; d_gene: .; v_gene: TRBV28; len: 14; j_gene: TRBJ2-3; abundance: .
CDR3aa: CASSRRPGQGASSYEQYF; CDR3nt: TGTGCCAGTAGTAGGCGCCCGGGACAGGGTGCTTCATCCTACGAGCAGTACTTC; d_gene: TRBD1; v_gene: TRBV19; len: 18; j_gene: TRBJ2-7; abundance: .
CDR3aa: CASSLGTSDYNEQFF; CDR3nt: TGTGCCAGCAGCCTCGGGACTAGCGATTACAATGAGCAGTTCTTC; d_gene: TRBD2; v_gene: TRBV7-9; len: 15; j_gene: TRBJ2-1; abundance: .
CDR3aa: CASSLEPSTDTQYF; CDR3nt: TGCGCCAGCAGCTTGGAACCTAGCACAGATACGCAATATTTT; d_gene: .; v_gene: TRBV5-1; len: 14; j_gene: TRBJ2-3; abundance: .
CDR3aa: CASSPPGFSSGNTIYF; CDR3nt: TGTGCCAGCAGCCCCCCAGGGTTTAGCTCTGGAAACACCATATATTTT; d_gene: .; v_gene: TRBV7-8; len: 16; j_gene: TRBJ1-3; abundance: .
CDR3aa: CASSWDRGRIGELFF; CDR3nt: TGCGCCAGCAGCTGGGACAGGGGGCGTATCGGGGAGCTGTTTTTT; d_gene: TRBD1; v_gene: TRBV5-1; len: 15; j_gene: TRBJ2-2; abundance: few
CDR3aa: CASSLAGGNEETQYF; CDR3nt: TGTGCCAGCAGTCTAGCGGGGGGTAATGAAGAGACCCAGTACTTC; d_gene: TRBD2; v_gene: TRBV2; len: 15; j_gene: TRBJ2-5; abundance: .
CDR3aa: CASSRSGESDEQFF; CDR3nt: TGCGCCAGCAGCCGGAGCGGGGAGTCTGATGAGCAGTTCTTC; d_gene: TRBD2; v_gene: TRBV4-3; len: 14; j_gene: TRBJ2-1; abundance: .
CDR3aa: CASTQSPWGLKGAFF; CDR3nt: TGTGCCAGTACCCAATCTCCCTGGGGACTGAAAGGAGCTTTCTTT; d_gene: .; v_gene: TRBV19; len: 15; j_gene: TRBJ1-1; abundance: once
CDR3aa: CASSPQRQGSSTDTQYF; CDR3nt: TGTGCCAGCTCACCACAAAGACAGGGCTCTTCCACAGATACGCAGTATTTT; d_gene: TRBD1; v_gene: TRBV18; len: 17; j_gene: TRBJ2-3; abundance: .
CDR3aa: CASSSGQSYEQYF; CDR3nt: TGTGCCAGCAGTTCCGGACAGTCCTACGAGCAGTACTTC; d_gene: .; v_gene: TRBV6-1; len: 13; j_gene: TRBJ2-7; abundance: .
CDR3aa: CASRQGYSYEQYF; CDR3nt: TGTGCCAGCAGACAGGGGTACTCCTACGAGCAGTACTTC; d_gene: TRBD1; v_gene: TRBV28; len: 13; j_gene: TRBJ2-7; abundance: .
CDR3aa: CASSLGGYGPARDYRAFF; CDR3nt: TGTGCCAGCAGCTTGGGGGGGTATGGGCCCGCACGGGACTATAGGGCTTTCTTT; d_gene: .; v_gene: TRBV5-5; len: 18; j_gene: TRBJ1-1; abundance: .
CDR3aa: CASSSNRLDRGYSNQPQHF; CDR3nt: TGTGCCAGCAGCTCCAATCGACTGGACAGGGGATATAGCAATCAGCCCCAGCATTTT; d_gene: TRBD1; v_gene: TRBV7-8; len: 19; j_gene: TRBJ1-5; abundance: once
CDR3aa: CASSLVKGLALLGATQYF; CDR3nt: TGTGCCAGCAGCTTAGTTAAAGGACTAGCCCTCCTTGGAGCCACGCAGTATTTT; d_gene: TRBD2; v_gene: TRBV7-9; len: 18; j_gene: TRBJ2-3; abundance: few
CDR3aa: CASSLLPQGGGAFF; CDR3nt: TGTGCCAGCAGCTTACTCCCACAGGGCGGGGGAGCTTTCTTT; d_gene: .; v_gene: TRBV11-2; len: 14; j_gene: TRBJ1-1; abundance: .
CDR3aa: CASSSRGRINTEAFF; CDR3nt: TGTGCCAGCAGCTCCAGGGGGCGGATCAACACTGAAGCTTTCTTT; d_gene: TRBD1; v_gene: TRBV5-4; len: 15; j_gene: TRBJ1-1; abundance: once
CDR3aa: CASSDRTGRLGETQYF; CDR3nt: TGCGCCAGCAGTGACCGGACAGGGAGGCTCGGGGAGACCCAGTACTTC; d_gene: TRBD1; v_gene: TRBV10-1; len: 16; j_gene: TRBJ2-5; abundance: .
CDR3aa: CASSVATDREANYGYTF; CDR3nt: TGTGCCAGCAGCGTAGCGACCGACAGGGAAGCTAACTATGGCTACACCTTC; d_gene: TRBD1; v_gene: TRBV9; len: 17; j_gene: TRBJ1-2; abundance: .
CDR3aa: CASSLGQGGRETQYF; CDR3nt: TGTGCCAGCAGCTTGGGACAGGGTGGAAGGGAGACCCAGTACTTC; d_gene: TRBD1; v_gene: TRBV7-9; len: 15; j_gene: TRBJ2-5; abundance: .
CDR3aa: CASSGGTSYSSYNEQFF; CDR3nt: TGTGCCAGCAGTGGAGGGACTAGTTATAGCTCCTACAATGAGCAGTTCTTC; d_gene: TRBD2; v_gene: TRBV2; len: 17; j_gene: TRBJ2-1; abundance: .
CDR3aa: CASSSTGQSYGYTF; CDR3nt: TGTGCCAGCAGCTCGACGGGACAAAGCTATGGCTACACCTTC; d_gene: .; v_gene: TRBV11-2; len: 14; j_gene: TRBJ1-2; abundance: once
CDR3aa: CASRIRDRASDEQFF; CDR3nt: TGTGCCAGCAGAATCCGGGACAGGGCCTCGGATGAGCAGTTCTTC; d_gene: TRBD1; v_gene: TRBV6-1; len: 15; j_gene: TRBJ2-1; abundance: .
CDR3aa: CASSPGRGGLNEQFF; CDR3nt: TGTGCTAGCAGCCCAGGACGGGGGGGCTTAAATGAGCAGTTCTTC; d_gene: TRBD2; v_gene: TRBV7-7; len: 15; j_gene: TRBJ2-1; abundance: .
CDR3aa: CASSLAPGENQPQHF; CDR3nt: TGTGCCAGCAGCTTAGCCCCAGGGGAGAATCAGCCCCAGCATTTT; d_gene: .; v_gene: TRBV11-3; len: 15; j_gene: TRBJ1-5; abundance: .
CDR3aa: CASSDGTVNTGELFF; CDR3nt: TGTGCCAGCTCAGACGGGACAGTAAACACCGGGGAGCTGTTTTTT; d_gene: TRBD1; v_gene: TRBV18; len: 15; j_gene: TRBJ2-2; abundance: .
CDR3aa: CSVEGHLGDYGYTF; CDR3nt: TGCAGCGTTGAGGGTCACCTAGGAGACTATGGCTACACCTTC; d_gene: .; v_gene: TRBV29-1; len: 14; j_gene: TRBJ1-2; abundance: .
CDR3aa: CASNSGGGNYGYTF; CDR3nt: TGTGCCAGCAATTCCGGGGGTGGGAACTATGGCTACACCTTC; d_gene: .; v_gene: TRBV5-6; len: 14; j_gene: TRBJ1-2; abundance: few
CDR3aa: CASNPSGATDTQYF; CDR3nt: TGTGCCAGCAACCCTAGCGGAGCCACAGATACGCAGTATTTT; d_gene: TRBD2; v_gene: TRBV6-1; len: 14; j_gene: TRBJ2-3; abundance: .
CDR3aa: CASSRKSGLAGMAGELFF; CDR3nt: TGTGCTAGCAGCCGTAAATCGGGACTAGCGGGAATGGCCGGGGAGCTGTTTTTT; d_gene: TRBD2; v_gene: TRBV7-7; len: 18; j_gene: TRBJ2-2; abundance: .
CDR3aa: CASSLGRGQPQHF; CDR3nt: TGTGCCAGCAGTTTAGGGAGAGGCCAGCCCCAGCATTTT; d_gene: .; v_gene: TRBV6-1; len: 13; j_gene: TRBJ1-5; abundance: .
CDR3aa: CASSRGIGSGANVLTF; CDR3nt: TGTGCCAGCAGTCGAGGGATCGGGTCTGGGGCCAACGTCCTGACTTTC; d_gene: .; v_gene: TRBV2; len: 16; j_gene: TRBJ2-6; abundance: .